Here is one T cell receptor beta chain with its context. Its specificity is not known. Other DNA sequences in the same sample also yield this CDR3. Assay: immunoSEQ multiplex PCR; the TCRdb copy retains only in-frame clones and omits some. This sample carries millions of clones, roughly 94% of them seen once, and the ten largest clones take 0.1% to 0.15%. The sample belongs to a study of shared clonotypes between healthy human individuals. Across the whole study: The study used three CD4 naive, three CD4 memory, two CD8 naive and one CD8 memory plate per donor. Study-wide findings and caveats: With a handful of donors compared, about 5.2% of naive CD4 clonotypes were shared. Clonotypes which were not shared had lower generation probabilities than clonotypes that all four donors shared.

Germline trimming cut 5 bases from V and 2 bases from J; bases unmatched to any gene: 3. Germline V lookup: CDR1 LNHDA, CDR2 SQIVND (reference sequence). The CDR3 length is 13 residues. Sequenced: naive CD4+ T cells sorted from blood. Subset in this sample: CD45RA+ positively selected. The source of this sequence is a man aged 18 to 35 in good health. This chain connects TRBV19 to TRBJ2-7; 7 bases are shared with TRBD1. CDR3 in DNA: TGTGCCAGTAGTCCGGGACAGCCCTACGAGCAGTACTTC. Amino acid sequence: CASSPGQPYEQYF. The full variable domain, its missing parts supplied by reference TRBV19 and TRBJ2-7, is DGGITQSPKYLFRKEGQNVTLSCEQNLNHDAMYWYRQDPGQGLRLIYYSQIVNDFQKGDIAEGYSVSREKKESFPLTVTSAQKNPTAFYLCASSPGQPYEQYFGPGTRLTVT.